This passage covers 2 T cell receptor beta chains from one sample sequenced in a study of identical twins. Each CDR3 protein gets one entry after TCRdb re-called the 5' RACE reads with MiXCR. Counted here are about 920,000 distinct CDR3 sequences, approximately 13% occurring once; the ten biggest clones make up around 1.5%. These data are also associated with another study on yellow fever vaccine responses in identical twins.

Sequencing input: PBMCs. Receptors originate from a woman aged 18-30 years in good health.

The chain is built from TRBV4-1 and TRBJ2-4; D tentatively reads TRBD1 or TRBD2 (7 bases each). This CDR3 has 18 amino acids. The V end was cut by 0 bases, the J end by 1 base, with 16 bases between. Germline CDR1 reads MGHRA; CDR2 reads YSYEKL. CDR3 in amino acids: CASSQDQGGGSAKNIQYF. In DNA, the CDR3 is TGCGCCAGCAGCCAAGATCAGGGAGGGGGCTCCGCCAAAAACATTCAGTACTTC.

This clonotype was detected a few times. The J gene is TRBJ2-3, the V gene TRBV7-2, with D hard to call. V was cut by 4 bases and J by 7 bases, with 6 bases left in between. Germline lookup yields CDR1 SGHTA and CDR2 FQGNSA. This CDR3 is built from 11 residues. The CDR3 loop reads CASSSPYTQYF. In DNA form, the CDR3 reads TGTGCCAGCAGCTCGCCCTATACGCAGTATTTT.